This entry features one T cell receptor beta chain sequence. Antigen: not known. CDR1 and CDR2 (germline): DFQATT, SNEGSKA (reference sequence). The CDR3 sequence is 13 residues long. The V end was cut by 6 bases, the J end by 0 bases, with 9 bases between. This entry is derived from a study of post-analysis software for immune sequencing data. Overall study: The courses of disease that were included comprised relapsing-remitting, secondary progressive and progressive-relapsing multiple sclerosis.

Built from TCR beta cDNA, the libraries had unique molecular identifiers in them. TCRdb reanalysed the PCR reads using MiXCR and keeps one entry per CDR3 protein. Seen here are about 160,000 distinct CDR3 sequences, around 36% observed once, and the top ten hold 28%. Study-wide points: Multiple sclerosis was associated with a significant reduction in normalized Chao1 diversity relative to controls. With TRBV5-6, TRBV5-1 and TRBV20-1 included, a handful of TRBV segments were more frequent in patients than in controls.

The source material was blood, sampled after autologous hematopoietic stem cell transplantation. The TCR originated in a girl aged 5-17 years with multiple sclerosis. This sequence joins TRBV20-1 and TRBJ1-5; D is undetermined. CDR3 region: CSALGYSNQPQHF. The CDR3 coding sequence is TGCAGTGCCCTTGGGTATAGCAATCAGCCCCAGCATTTT.